The clone carrying this T cell receptor beta chain was counted many times. Its antigen is still unknown. Trimming took off 6 bases at V and 7 bases at J, with 10 bases between the two ends. The CDR3 has 13 residues. Germline lookup yields CDR1 SGHTA and CDR2 FQGNSA. TCR beta CDR3 sequences were amplified from RNA transcripts. Initially, a first-round RT-PCR of the TCR CDR3 employed the HTBI primer set. TCRdb re-called the multiplex PCR reads with MiXCR, one entry per CDR3 protein. The table lists over 250,000 distinct CDR3 sequences, less than 30% of them singletons. This sample was included in a study of T cells in Graves' hyperthyroidism and ophthalmopathy. Whole-study findings and limits: Blood shared most expanded thyroid clonotypes above 0.001. Progression to ophthalmopathy was predicted a median of 6.5 months early.

Blood was drawn at first hyperthyroidism diagnosis, before any ophthalmopathy symptoms. Around 10 ml fresh peripheral blood yielded the PBMCs. The rearrangement joins TRBV7-2 to TRBJ2-6; no clear D gene. This TCR came from a man aged 35-49 years with Graves' hyperthyroidism that later progressed to Graves' ophthalmopathy. The specimen sequenced was blood. The CDR3: CASRAPSANVLTF. The DNA of the CDR3 is TGTGCCAGCAGGGCCCCAAGCGCCAACGTCCTGACTTTC.